The 14 T cell receptor beta chains below come from one sample, sequenced in a study of T cell responses to AZD1222 COVID-19 vaccine. Profiling relied on immunoSEQ multiplex PCR, and the TCRdb table lists in-frame clones only, not all of them. The top ten hold about 1.5% of the sample, which has 150,000 to 200,000 clones, 85% to 90% seen once. The material was peripheral blood, obtained on day 0 of AZD1222 vaccination. These receptors were obtained from an adult in good health.

The V and J genes are TRBV7-3 and TRBJ1-1; 8 bases are shared with TRBD1. J gave up 6 bases and V 5 bases, and 11 bases lay outside the gene matches. CDR1 SGHTA and CDR2 FQGTGA come from the germline V gene. CDR3 length: 15 amino acids. The CDR3 DNA reads as TGTGCCAGCAGCGTGACAGGGGTCGTTAAGTCTGAAGCTTTCTTT. Its protein product is CASSVTGVVKSEAFF.

This clone appeared once. The chain links TRBV3-1 (or the pseudogene TRBV3-2) to TRBJ1-4; D is ambiguous. Deletions cut 0 bases from V and 6 bases from J, with 11 bases between. CDR1 LGHDT and CDR2 YNNKEL come from the germline V gene (reference sequence). The length of the CDR3 is 15 residues. The DNA of the CDR3 is TGTGCCAGCAGCCAAGATGAGGAGGGAGATGAAAAACTGTTTTTT. This gives the protein CASSQDEEGDEKLFF.

The chain recombines TRBV28 with TRBJ1-1; a possible D gene is TRBD1 (6 bases). V was trimmed by 6 bases and J by 0 bases, leaving 8 bases between them. The germline gives CDR1 MDHEN, CDR2 SYDVKM. The CDR3 covers 13 residues. The CDR3 loop is CASRGQLNTEAFF. The CDR3 region has the DNA TGTGCCAGCAGAGGACAGTTGAACACTGAAGCTTTCTTT.

V gene TRBV20-1 combines with J gene TRBJ2-7; D gene uncertain. The germline CDR1 and CDR2 sequences are DFQATT and SNEGSKA (reference sequence). The CDR3 contains 10 residues. Trimming pared 6 bases from V and 3 bases from J, leaving 6 bases between. The CDR3 protein is CSAGYYEQYF. CDR3 DNA sequence: TGCAGTGCAGGGTACTACGAGCAGTACTTC.

The chain joins TRBV11-2 to TRBJ2-1; 9 nucleotides match TRBD2. Germline V gene sequence: CDR1 SGHAT, CDR2 FQNNGV. The CDR3 consists of 17 residues. Trimming removed 1 base from V and 2 bases from J; junction bases left unmatched: 6. The CDR3 here is CASSLVVAGDTYNEQFF. The CDR3 DNA follows: TGTGCCAGCAGCTTAGTCGTAGCGGGGGACACCTACAATGAGCAGTTCTTC. Full variable domain (rest looked up from reference TRBV11-2 and TRBJ2-1): EAGVAQSPRYKIIEKRQSVAFWCNPISGHATLYWYQQILGQGPKLLIQFQNNGVVDDSQLPKDRFSAERLKGVDSTLKIQPAKLEDSAVYLCASSLVVAGDTYNEQFFGPGTRLTVL.

The chain employs TRBV7-9 and TRBJ2-1; no reliable D call. V lost 2 bases and J lost 5, with 13 bases in between. The CDR3 loop spans 15 amino acids. Looked up from germline, CDR1 is SEHNR and CDR2 is FQNEAQ (reference sequence). The CDR3 sequence is CASSLSWSSNNEQFF. In DNA, the CDR3 is TGTGCCAGCAGCTTATCATGGAGCTCAAACAATGAGCAGTTCTTC.

CDR3 amino acids: CASSPAKGSQPQHF. For the CDR3, the DNA is TGTGCCAGCAGTCCCGCCAAGGGAAGTCAGCCCCAGCATTTT. This chain links TRBV28 with TRBJ1-5; D is undetermined. Germline V CDR1 and CDR2: MDHEN, SYDVKM. The V gene lost 5 bases and the J gene lost 6 bases, with 14 bases spanning the gap. This CDR3 is built from 14 residues.

The chain has TRBV5-1 and TRBJ2-1; D remains ambiguous. This CDR3 is built from 16 residues. Germline V CDR1 and CDR2: SGHRS, YFSETQ. V was trimmed by 0 bases and J by 3 bases, leaving 13 bases between them. The CDR3 region is CASSLEGPTNYNEQFF. CDR3 bases: TGCGCCAGCAGCTTGGAGGGCCCGACGAACTACAATGAGCAGTTCTTC.

V is TRBV5-1 and J is TRBJ2-2; D uncertain. Deletions cut 0 bases from V and 7 bases from J, with 13 bases between. Per germline, CDR1 SGHRS and CDR2 YFSETQ. The CDR3 has 15 residues. The CDR3 here is CASSLDSYSIGELFF. DNA of the CDR3: TGCGCCAGCAGCTTGGACAGCTATTCGATCGGGGAGCTGTTTTTT.

The chain employs TRBV11-2 and TRBJ2-7; TRBD1 aligns across 8 bases. The length of the CDR3 is 15 residues. V was clipped by 5 bases and J by 4 bases; unmatched bases: 10. The germline V gene encodes CDR1 SGHAT and CDR2 FQNNGV. CDR3 sequence: CASSPLARTGYEQYF. The CDR3 nucleotides read TGTGCCAGCAGCCCCCTCGCCAGGACAGGGTACGAGCAGTACTTC.

V gene TRBV3-1 (or the pseudogene TRBV3-2) combines with J gene TRBJ1-4; D not resolved. Germline V gives CDR1 LGHDT, CDR2 YNNKEL (reference sequence). Trimming shortened V by 0 bases and J by 4 bases, and 12 bases separated the two germline ends. This CDR3 comprises 16 residues. Here the CDR3 DNA reads TGTGCCAGCAGCCAAGATCAAACGGCCTATAATGAAAAACTGTTTTTT. This sequence encodes CASSQDQTAYNEKLFF.

The chain combines TRBV9 with TRBJ1-4; D might be TRBD1 (6 bases). This CDR3 has 15 residues. The ends were cut back, 2 bases at V and 7 bases at J, with 15 bases in the middle. Germline assignment: CDR1 SGDLS and CDR2 YYNGEE. The CDR3 bases are TGTGCCAGCAGCGTTGGGGGGGCTTTGGGTGAAAAACTGTTTTTT. Encoded protein: CASSVGGALGEKLFF.

V usage is TRBV19 and J usage is TRBJ2-3, with unresolved D. The CDR3 consists of 13 residues. Germline lookup yields CDR1 LNHDA and CDR2 SQIVND (reference sequence). The V end lost 3 bases, the J end lost 6 bases, and 10 bases lay between the germline ends. The CDR3: CASSMKGMDTQYF. CDR3 bases: TGTGCCAGTAGTATGAAGGGTATGGATACGCAGTATTTT. The full variable domain, in which reference TRBV19 and TRBJ2-3 provide the parts outside the CDR3, is DGGITQSPKYLFRKEGQNVTLSCEQNLNHDAMYWYRQDPGQGLRLIYYSQIVNDFQKGDIAEGYSVSREKKESFPLTVTSAQKNPTAFYLCASSMKGMDTQYFGPGTRLTVL.

This clone was detected only a few times. The chain recombines TRBV28 with TRBJ1-2; no clear D. V lost 5 bases, J lost 2 bases, and 3 bases lay in between. The CDR3 is 11 residues long. The V gene's germline CDR1 is MDHEN and CDR2 SYDVKM. Here the CDR3 reads CASSTNYGYTF. As DNA, the CDR3 is TGTGCCAGCAGTACGAACTATGGCTACACCTTC.